Below are 17 T cell receptor beta chains sequenced from a single sample in a study of blood T cell repertoires in COVID-19. Measured with immunoSEQ multiplex PCR; TCRdb has only the in-frame clones, and not every one. The sample lists a few hundred thousand clones, about four fifths occurring once. Sequenced sample: PBMCs or T cells enriched from blood (not recorded which). These receptors originate from a woman between 50 and 59 years old who had recovered from COVID-19.

V is TRBV5-5 and J is TRBJ1-2; D gene uncertain. CDR1 and CDR2 (germline): SGHKS, YYEKEE (reference sequence). The CDR3 spans 14 residues. Trimming took off 4 bases at V and 2 bases at J, with 12 bases between the two ends. The CDR3 reads CASSGSVPNYGYTF. CDR3 nucleotides: TGTGCCAGCAGCGGCAGCGTTCCCAACTATGGCTACACCTTC.

This sequence joins TRBV12-3 or TRBV12-4 and TRBJ2-1, with 9 bases matching TRBD2. V lost 3 bases to trimming and J lost 15 bases; unmatched junction nucleotides: 6. This CDR3 is built from 12 residues. In DNA, the CDR3 is TGTGCCAGCAGTTTTACTAGCGGGTACCCGTTCTTC. It codes for CASSFTSGYPFF.

The chain is built from TRBV7-8 and TRBJ1-5; 7 nucleotides align to TRBD1. The CDR3 spans 16 residues. Germline loops: CDR1 SGHVS, CDR2 FQNEAQ. V lost 6 bases, J lost 0 bases, and 8 bases stayed unmatched. The CDR3 protein is CASSSGQANSNQPQHF. CDR3 in DNA: TGTGCCAGCAGTTCTGGACAGGCTAATAGCAATCAGCCCCAGCATTTT.

The chain joins TRBV4-1 to TRBJ2-7; 9 nucleotides align to TRBD2. The CDR3 is made up of 15 amino acids. Germline V CDR1 and CDR2: MGHRA, YSYEKL. V shed 0 bases and J 5 bases; nucleotides not matched to a gene: 5. The DNA for the CDR3 is TGCGCCAGCAGCCAAGATGGGGCTAGCGGGGACGAGCAGTACTTC. As protein: CASSQDGASGDEQYF.

This CDR3 is CASSSFSRLNEQFF. The CDR3 coding sequence is TGTGCCAGCAGCTCCTTCTCGCGCCTCAATGAGCAGTTCTTC. The chain joins TRBV7-9 to TRBJ2-1; D unclear. The V end was cut by 4 bases, the J end by 6 bases, with 13 bases between. This CDR3 is 14 amino acids long. The germline V gene encodes CDR1 SEHNR and CDR2 FQNEAQ (reference sequence).

This rearrangement joins TRBV7-9 to TRBJ1-1; D is unresolved. Germline loops: CDR1 SEHNR, CDR2 FQNEAQ (reference sequence). V was cut by 2 bases and J by 4 bases, with 11 bases left in between. This CDR3 is 14 amino acids long. As DNA, the CDR3 is TGTGCCAGCAGCTTACTTTTTCGCGGCACTGAAGCTTTCTTT. Protein product: CASSLLFRGTEAFF.

This rearrangement joins TRBV6-5 to TRBJ1-2, with 7 positions matching TRBD1. Trimming cost V 7 bases and J 7 bases; bases outside gene matches: 12. The CDR3 loop spans 14 amino acids. Germline-derived CDR1 and CDR2 are MNHEY and SVGAGI. This CDR3 is CASNLDRVIGGYTF. The DNA of the CDR3 is TGTGCCAGCAACCTCGACAGGGTAATCGGTGGCTACACCTTC.

V gene TRBV4-1 combines with J gene TRBJ2-1; maybe TRBD2 (6 bases). Between the trimmed V and J ends, which lost 3 bases and 0 bases, there was a span of 12 bases. CDR1 is MGHRA and CDR2 is YSYEKL in the germline V gene. The CDR3 is 16 residues long. The CDR3: CASSHPLASSYNEQFF. The CDR3 nucleotides read TGCGCCAGCAGCCACCCCCTAGCGAGCTCCTACAATGAGCAGTTCTTC.

The chain links TRBV16 to TRBJ2-1; 9 nucleotides agree with TRBD2. Germline trimming cut 1 base from V and 9 bases from J; bases unmatched to any gene: 13. CDR3 length equals 17 residues. In germline, CDR1 is KGHSY, CDR2 FQNENV. The CDR3 protein is CASSQFFAGGSGGEQFF. The CDR3, as DNA: TGTGCCAGCAGCCAATTCTTTGCGGGAGGGTCAGGTGGTGAGCAGTTCTTC.

This chain connects TRBV15 to TRBJ1-2; TRBD1 agrees at 8 bases. In germline, CDR1 is LNHNV, CDR2 YYDKDF (reference sequence). Unmatched junction bases numbered 8, after V lost 1 base and J lost 4 bases. CDR3 size: 16 residues. CDR3 DNA: TGTGCCACCAGCAGAGGACCCTCAACAGGGGGCTATGGCTACACCTTC. Residues: CATSRGPSTGGYGYTF. Full variable domain (remainder filled in from reference TRBV15 and TRBJ1-2): DAMVIQNPRYQVTQFGKPVTLSCSQTLNHNVMYWYQQKSSQAPKLLFHYYDKDFNNEADTPDNFQSRRPNTSFCFLDIRSPGLGDTAMYLCATSRGPSTGGYGYTFGSGTRLTVV.

This clone was observed a few times. V gene TRBV18 combines with J gene TRBJ1-1, with TRBD1 matching 9 bases. With V trimmed by 5 bases and J by 0 bases, 7 bases remained unmatched. This CDR3 has 16 residues. In germline, CDR1 is KGHSH, CDR2 LQKENI. CDR3 DNA: TGTGCCAGCTCAACGGGACAGGGCTTCTTGAACACTGAAGCTTTCTTT. It specifies CASSTGQGFLNTEAFF.

This clone was counted only a few times. The chain employs TRBV6-2 or TRBV6-3 and TRBJ2-5; D is perhaps TRBD2 (5 bases). Germline CDR1 reads MNHEY; CDR2 reads SVGEGT. Trimming shortened V by 4 bases and J by 3 bases, and 15 bases separated the two germline ends. The CDR3 is made up of 15 amino acids. The CDR3 here is CASSFRTREKETQYF. CDR3 nucleotides: TGTGCCAGCAGTTTCAGGACTCGGGAAAAAGAGACCCAGTACTTC.

The chain has TRBV18 and TRBJ1-1, with D uncertain. V was clipped by 0 bases and J by 0 bases, with 14 bases between them. The CDR3 has 17 amino acids. Germline CDR1 reads KGHSH; CDR2 reads LQKENI. This chain's CDR3 is CASSPPRATFMNTEAFF. CDR3 bases: TGTGCCAGCTCACCACCGAGGGCGACATTTATGAACACTGAAGCTTTCTTT.

The rearrangement uses TRBV18 and TRBJ1-1, with D maybe TRBD1 (5 bases). Germline CDR1 is KGHSH and CDR2 is LQKENI. The V end lost 3 bases, the J end lost 2 bases, and 10 bases lay between the germline ends. This CDR3 has 14 amino acids. CDR3 sequence: CASSPRGENTEAFF. CDR3 coding DNA: TGTGCCAGCTCACCCCGGGGGGAAAACACTGAAGCTTTCTTT.

This chain connects TRBV19 to TRBJ1-2; the match to TRBD1 covers 9 bases. The CDR3 is 15 residues long. The V gene's germline CDR1 is LNHDA and CDR2 SQIVND (reference sequence). The ends lost 3 bases at V and 9 bases at J; junction bases unmatched: 11. CDR3 in amino acids: CASSIPDRGLWSYTF. The DNA for the CDR3 is TGTGCCAGTAGTATTCCGGACAGGGGACTATGGAGCTACACCTTC.

This clone was counted only a few times. This rearrangement joins TRBV28 to TRBJ1-5; D is undetermined. CDR3 length equals 14 residues. Germline V CDR1 and CDR2: MDHEN, SYDVKM. Trimming cost V 5 bases and J 1 base, with 9 bases left between them. The CDR3 coding sequence is TGTGCCAGCAGTACGGACTTGAGCAATCAGCCCCAGCATTTT. It specifies CASSTDLSNQPQHF.

The J gene is TRBJ2-7, the V gene TRBV12-3 or TRBV12-4, with D possibly matching TRBD2 (5 bases). CDR3 size: 11 residues. Trimming took 5 bases from V and 5 from J, leaving 7 bases between them. CDR3 sequence: CASSTRHEQYF. The CDR3 DNA reads as TGTGCCAGCAGTACTAGGCACGAGCAGTACTTC.